This T cell receptor beta chain was retrieved from a study of blood T cell repertoires in COVID-19. Study information: Italy, Spain and the United States were the sources of the convalescent and acute COVID-19 samples.

Study members were between roughly 18 and 100 years old and lived in over 20 US regions. Assignments of participants to cohorts depended upon their own reported clinical history. This CDR3 is built from 15 residues. Trimming cost V 2 bases and J 5 bases, with 15 bases left between them. Per germline, CDR1 MGHRA and CDR2 YSYEKL. The protocol was immunoSEQ multiplex PCR, while the TCRdb copy is restricted to in-frame clones and leaves out a portion. Of 150,000 or so clones in the sample, around 87% are singletons; the top ten hold over 4%. The clonotype originates from a woman in her 40s who had been exposed to COVID-19. This chain links TRBV4-1 with TRBJ2-5; D is perhaps TRBD2 (6 bases). Sequenced sample: PBMCs or T cells enriched from blood (not recorded which). CDR3 amino acids: CASSQRFGSSETQYF. CDR3 DNA sequence: TGCGCCAGCAGCCAAAGGTTCGGGAGCTCGGAGACCCAGTACTTC.